Below, 24 T cell receptor beta chains from the same sample are listed, as sequenced in a study of technical replicates of blood from a handful of donors (dated by TCRdb to about 2017). The library was produced with the immunoSEQ multiplex PCR assay. Entries here come from immuneACCESS through TCRdb and include only in-frame sequences with V and J called. Some clones fail to appear in such tables; in the studies checked, an unresolved V gene covers under half of the shortfall, and the cause of the remainder is unknown. In all, the sample holds 66,000 or so clones, and 70% to 90% of those were seen once. Clones ranked in the top ten supply 4.5% to 5% of the sample. The material sequenced was PBMCs. The receptors come from a human donor in good health. Some clones in this sample may be carry-over from other donors' samples.

V is TRBV7-3 and J is TRBJ1-6; tentative D call: TRBD1 (5 bases). The CDR3 has 14 residues. The V gene lost 5 bases and the J gene lost 5 bases, with 10 bases spanning the gap. Germline loops: CDR1 SGHTA, CDR2 FQGTGA. The CDR3 sequence is CASSVRQNNSPLHF. The CDR3 DNA reads as TGTGCCAGCAGCGTAAGACAGAATAATTCACCCCTCCACTTT.

J is TRBJ1-2 and V is TRBV7-9, with D possibly being TRBD1 (6 bases). Germline loops: CDR1 SEHNR, CDR2 FQNEAQ (reference sequence). The CDR3 has 14 amino acids. V gave up 1 base and J gave up 4 bases, with 10 bases separating them. The DNA of the CDR3 is TGTGCCAGCAGCTTAGGCGGGGGCGGCTATGGCTACACCTTC. Translated, it gives CASSLGGGGYGYTF.

This clone was counted once. The rearrangement uses TRBV11-2 and TRBJ1-2; D gene ambiguous. The V end lost 1 base, the J end lost 14 bases, and 14 bases lay between the germline ends. Per germline, CDR1 SGHAT and CDR2 FQNNGV. The CDR3 spans 12 residues. The CDR3 nucleotides are TGTGCCAGCAGCTTAGTTGGCTCCACGGGGACCTTC. It specifies CASSLVGSTGTF.

V usage is TRBV4-3 and J usage is TRBJ2-1; D is uncertain. The CDR3 sequence is 13 residues long. The V gene lost 0 bases and the J gene lost 9 bases, with 9 bases spanning the gap. Per germline, CDR1 LGHNA and CDR2 YSLEER. CDR3 sequence: CASSQEARSEQFF. Written as DNA, the CDR3 is TGCGCCAGCAGCCAAGAAGCCAGGTCTGAGCAGTTCTTC.

V usage is TRBV13 and J usage is TRBJ1-1, with TRBD1 matching 12 bases. The CDR3 consists of 15 residues. The J segment lost 4 bases and the V segment lost 5 bases, leaving 5 bases of the junction unmatched. Germline CDR1 and CDR2: PRHDT and FYEKMQ (reference sequence). CDR3 sequence reads: CASSARDRGLTEAFF. Written as DNA, the CDR3 is TGTGCCAGCAGCGCCCGGGACAGGGGGCTCACTGAAGCTTTCTTT.

This clone was counted only a few times. CDR3 loop: CASSYRLIGNQPQHF. The CDR3, as DNA: TGTGCCAGCAGCTATCGTTTGATAGGCAATCAGCCCCAGCATTTT. The rearrangement uses TRBV2 and TRBJ1-5; no clear D gene. V was pared by 6 bases and J by 2 bases, with 14 bases between. Germline V CDR1 and CDR2: SNHLY, FYNNEI. The CDR3 spans 15 residues.

This chain joins TRBV4-2 and TRBJ1-3, with TRBD1 matching 10 bases. Germline V CDR1 and CDR2: LGHNA, YNFKEQ. V lost 5 bases to trimming and J lost 0 bases; unmatched junction nucleotides: 4. The CDR3 consists of 16 residues. The CDR3 nucleotides are TGTGCCAGCAGCGGGGGACAGGGGAGCTCTGGAAACACCATATATTTT. It is translated as CASSGGQGSSGNTIYF.

This chain connects TRBV30 to TRBJ2-2, with D maybe TRBD1 (6 bases). The germline V gene encodes CDR1 GTSNPN and CDR2 SVGIG (reference sequence). This CDR3 spans 14 amino acids. The V and J ends lost 4 bases and 4 bases respectively, with 13 bases between them. The CDR3 is CAWNTGYTTGELFF. CDR3 DNA: TGTGCCTGGAACACAGGGTATACCACCGGGGAGCTGTTTTTT.

CDR3 in amino acids: CATSPIRDSNEQFF. The CDR3 DNA is TGTGCCACCAGCCCGATCCGGGACTCCAATGAGCAGTTCTTC. This chain uses TRBV15 with TRBJ2-1, with a weak D call TRBD2 (6 bases). V was pared by 5 bases and J by 6 bases, with 14 bases between. Germline V lookup: CDR1 LNHNV, CDR2 YYDKDF (reference sequence). The CDR3 is 14 amino acids.

The chain joins TRBV7-2 to TRBJ1-2; D unclear. Trimming cost V 4 bases and J 5 bases, with 11 bases left between them. This CDR3 has 13 amino acids. Germline V gives CDR1 SGHTA, CDR2 FQGNSA. CDR3: CASSSNYLYGYTF. For the CDR3, the DNA is TGTGCCAGCAGCTCAAACTACCTTTATGGCTACACCTTC.

This sequence joins TRBV7-7 and TRBJ2-1, with 11 nucleotides matching TRBD1. CDR1 and CDR2 from the germline V gene are SSHAT and FNYEAQ (reference sequence). The CDR3 sequence is 16 residues long. V lost 5 bases and J lost 6; bases outside the gene matches: 9. CDR3 loop: CASSKNPGQGGNEQFF. CDR3 nucleotides: TGTGCCAGCAGCAAAAACCCGGGACAGGGGGGCAATGAGCAGTTCTTC.

This chain uses TRBV11-1 with TRBJ2-2; TRBD1 matches 11 bases. The ends lost 6 bases at V and 4 bases at J; junction bases unmatched: 7. CDR1 is SGHAT and CDR2 is FQDESV in the germline V gene (reference sequence). The CDR3 length is 16 residues. CDR3 region: CASREAGTGGTGELFF. CDR3 in DNA: TGTGCCAGCAGGGAGGCTGGGACAGGGGGCACCGGGGAGCTGTTTTTT.

The V gene is TRBV27, the J gene TRBJ1-2; D may be TRBD1 (6 bases). V was cut by 8 bases and J by 7 bases, with 20 bases left in between. Per germline, CDR1 MNHEY and CDR2 SMNVEV (reference sequence). CDR3 length: 14 residues. The CDR3 protein is CASRQRGGQGGYTF. The DNA of the CDR3 is TGTGCCAGCCGCCAACGCGGGGGGCAGGGTGGCTACACCTTC.

This rearrangement joins TRBV4-1 to TRBJ2-2, with TRBD1 as a possible D gene (6 bases). Germline V gives CDR1 MGHRA, CDR2 YSYEKL. V was cut by 1 base and J by 2 bases, with 11 bases left in between. The CDR3 sequence is 16 residues long. The CDR3 DNA is TGCGCCAGCAGCCAAGTTCAGGGGAGCAACACCGGGGAGCTGTTTTTT. This sequence encodes CASSQVQGSNTGELFF.

The chain is built from TRBV10-2 and TRBJ2-1, with TRBD2 as a possible D gene (5 bases). Germline V gene lookup returns CDR1 WSHSY and CDR2 SAAADI. V was shortened by 6 bases and J by 2 bases, with 11 bases between the two germline ends. The CDR3 sequence is 14 residues long. The DNA for the CDR3 is TGCGCCAGCAGGCGGGTCGAAACCTACAATGAGCAGTTCTTC. Residues: CASRRVETYNEQFF.

This chain joins TRBV5-4 and TRBJ1-2; D might be TRBD1 (6 bases). The germline V gene has CDR1 SGHNT and CDR2 YYREEE (reference sequence). This CDR3 spans 15 amino acids. Trimming removed 2 bases from V and 0 bases from J, with 11 bases in between. The CDR3 reads CASSFGRTANYGYTF. The CDR3 nucleotides are TGTGCCAGCAGCTTTGGACGGACAGCTAACTATGGCTACACCTTC.

J is TRBJ1-6 and V is TRBV5-5, with 7 bases that match TRBD1. CDR3 size: 16 residues. Germline assignment: CDR1 SGHKS and CDR2 YYEKEE (reference sequence). J gave up 6 bases and V 6 bases, and 12 bases lay outside the gene matches. CDR3 protein: CASNSREGAGNSPLHF. In nucleotides, the CDR3 is TGTGCCAGCAACTCACGCGAGGGGGCTGGTAATTCACCCCTCCACTTT. The complete variable domain, with remaining parts taken from reference TRBV5-5 and TRBJ1-6, reads DAGVTQSPTHLIKTRGQQVTLRCSPISGHKSVSWYQQVLGQGPQFIFQYYEKEERGRGNFPDRFSARQFPNYSSELNVNALLLGDSALYLCASNSREGAGNSPLHFGNGTRLTVT.

This chain links TRBV6-5 with TRBJ1-6; no clear D. CDR1 and CDR2 from the germline V gene are MNHEY and SVGAGI. The CDR3 is 15 amino acids. Trimming took off 8 bases at V and 7 bases at J, with 18 bases between the two ends. The CDR3 is CASGLTQLTNSPLHF. The CDR3 DNA reads as TGTGCCAGCGGCCTCACGCAACTGACAAATTCACCCCTCCACTTT.

The gene calls are TRBV7-9 and TRBJ2-2; 8 bases are a match to TRBD1. V lost 5 bases, J lost 0 bases, and 2 bases stayed unmatched. The CDR3 runs 15 residues. Germline loops: CDR1 SEHNR, CDR2 FQNEAQ (reference sequence). This CDR3 is CASSLQGANTGELFF. DNA of the CDR3: TGTGCCAGCAGCCTACAGGGGGCGAACACCGGGGAGCTGTTTTTT.

The chain joins TRBV5-4 to TRBJ1-2, with no clear D. The germline V and J ends were trimmed by 0 bases and 8 bases, with 11 bases remaining between them. CDR1 is SGHNT and CDR2 is YYREEE in the germline V gene (reference sequence). The CDR3 consists of 13 residues. The DNA for the CDR3 is TGTGCCAGCAGCTTGGATCGGGGTGGAGGCTACACCTTC. As protein: CASSLDRGGGYTF.

The J gene is TRBJ2-1, the V gene TRBV4-2, with TRBD2 matching over 10 bases. The germline V gene encodes CDR1 LGHNA and CDR2 YNFKEQ. This CDR3 spans 14 amino acids. J lost 12 bases, V lost 0 bases, and 5 bases had no gene match. The CDR3 DNA follows: TGTGCCAGCAGCCAAGAGGTCGGGACTAGCGTGCAGTTCTTC. Its translation is CASSQEVGTSVQFF.

The chain combines TRBV4-1 with TRBJ1-4; D not certain. CDR1 and CDR2 from the germline V gene are MGHRA and YSYEKL. V gave up 4 bases and J gave up 6 bases, with 6 bases separating them. The CDR3 is 12 amino acids. The DNA for the CDR3 is TGCGCCAGCAGCCGGCCTCATGAAAAACTGTTTTTT. Translation gives CASSRPHEKLFF.

This clone has just a few counts. V is TRBV18 and J is TRBJ1-2; D is unclear. The germline V gene has CDR1 KGHSH and CDR2 LQKENI. V was shortened by 3 bases and J by 3 bases, with 8 bases between the two germline ends. The CDR3 runs 13 residues. In nucleotides, the CDR3 is TGTGCCAGCTCACCTCGGAGGGACTATGGCTACACCTTC. Translated: CASSPRRDYGYTF.

V is TRBV6-5 and J is TRBJ2-3; D possibly corresponds to TRBD2 (5 bases). The germline gives CDR1 MNHEY, CDR2 SVGAGI. CDR3 size: 14 residues. Trimming stripped 7 bases from V and 1 base from J, with 12 bases between. The CDR3 is CASKRSSGTDTQYF. CDR3 bases: TGTGCCAGCAAGCGTAGTAGCGGCACAGATACGCAGTATTTT.